This entry features one T cell receptor (beta chain) sequence. Its antigen remains unidentified. This CDR3 has 18 residues. Looked up from germline, CDR1 is ENHRY and CDR2 is SYGVKD. Trimming took 0 bases from V and 0 from J, leaving 12 bases between them. This entry belongs to a study of cytomegalovirus exposure and HLA in healthy donors. Primers included in the PCR were 60 Vbeta and 13 Jbeta primers. Repertoires were generated with immunoSEQ multiplex PCR, while TCRdb's copy carries only in-frame clones and drops some. This sample contains some 150,000 clones. The study's findings and limits: TCR beta V- and J-gene trimming was later associated with a missense DCLRE1C variant.

The sequenced sample was PBMCs. V and J are TRBV10-3 and TRBJ1-6; no clear D. This sequence originates from a woman between 18 and 30 years old in good health and CMV-seropositive. The CDR3 nucleotides read TGTGCCATCAGTGAGTCTGCGACACCGAGCTCCTATAATTCACCCCTCCACTTT. Its protein product is CAISESATPSSYNSPLHF.